The 22 T cell receptor beta chains below were found in one sample sequenced in a study of cytomegalovirus exposure and HLA in healthy donors. Primers for the PCR totalled 60 Vbeta and 13 Jbeta. Measured with immunoSEQ multiplex PCR; TCRdb has only the in-frame clones, and not every one. The data show fewer than 150,000 clones, with around 82% seen just once and about 6.5% held by the top ten. The specimen sequenced was PBMCs. These receptors were obtained from a man between 40 and 49 years old in good health and CMV-seropositive.

The chain recombines TRBV19 with TRBJ1-5, with TRBD1 matching 8 bases. The CDR3 consists of 18 residues. V was pared by 7 bases and J by 0 bases, with 14 bases of the junction left unmatched. Germline V lookup: CDR1 LNHDA, CDR2 SQIVND (reference sequence). CDR3 sequence reads: CASNPTGTGPYSNQPQHF. The CDR3 DNA sequence: TGTGCCAGTAATCCGACCGGGACAGGACCTTATAGCAATCAGCCCCAGCATTTT.

The chain carries TRBV6-5 and TRBJ2-7; D possibly corresponds to TRBD2 (7 bases). The CDR3 is 13 residues long. Per germline, CDR1 MNHEY and CDR2 SVGAGI. V gave up 2 bases and J gave up 4 bases, with 9 bases separating them. CDR3 nucleotide sequence: TGTGCCAGCAGTTACAGGGGGGGGTACGAGCAGTACTTC. Its protein is CASSYRGGYEQYF.

The chain links TRBV4-3 to TRBJ2-1, with 9 bases aligning to TRBD1. Germline V gives CDR1 LGHNA, CDR2 YSLEER. Trimming took 0 bases from V and 0 from J; bases not matched to a gene: 3. The CDR3 is made up of 17 amino acids. The CDR3 DNA is TGCGCCAGCAGCCAAGACGACAGGGGGAGCTCCTACAATGAGCAGTTCTTC. It specifies CASSQDDRGSSYNEQFF.

This clone showed up just a few times. The chain links TRBV19 to TRBJ2-3, with 9 bases matching TRBD1. J was trimmed by 2 bases and V by 7 bases; bases with no gene match: 7. Germline V gene sequence: CDR1 LNHDA, CDR2 SQIVND (reference sequence). The CDR3 loop spans 15 amino acids. The CDR3 protein is CASMGGTGYTDTQYF. The CDR3 DNA follows: TGTGCCAGTATGGGAGGGACAGGGTACACAGATACGCAGTATTTT.

The V and J genes are TRBV2 and TRBJ2-7, with 9 bases lining up with TRBD1. Germline V gives CDR1 SNHLY, CDR2 FYNNEI. The CDR3 extends over 17 amino acids. V lost 8 bases, J lost 2 bases, and 16 bases stayed unmatched. The CDR3 reads CASGLRRPGQGAYEQYF. CDR3 nucleotide sequence: TGTGCCAGCGGCCTTAGGCGGCCGGGACAGGGAGCCTACGAGCAGTACTTC.

The chain links TRBV28 to TRBJ1-1; 8 nucleotides align to TRBD1. J gave up 3 bases and V 5 bases, and 2 bases lay outside the gene matches. This CDR3 spans 13 amino acids. The germline V gene encodes CDR1 MDHEN and CDR2 SYDVKM. This CDR3 reads CASSTGGDTEAFF. The CDR3 DNA reads TGTGCCAGCAGTACAGGGGGGGACACTGAAGCTTTCTTT.

The V and J genes are TRBV6-5 and TRBJ2-7; 10 positions match TRBD2. With 0 bases clipped from V and 3 bases from J, the junction kept 5 bases outside the gene matches. The CDR3 covers 16 residues. Germline-derived CDR1 and CDR2 are MNHEY and SVGAGI. CDR3 in amino acids: CASSYSRASGGYEQYF. CDR3 nucleotide sequence: TGTGCCAGCAGTTACTCGCGGGCTAGCGGGGGCTACGAGCAGTACTTC.

The rearrangement links TRBV6-6 to TRBJ2-7, with TRBD1 matching 7 bases. Germline trimming cut 5 bases from V and 3 bases from J; bases unmatched to any gene: 10. Germline lookup yields CDR1 MNHNY and CDR2 SVGAGI (reference sequence). This CDR3 contains 15 residues. The CDR3 loop is CASSASGTANYEQYF. The CDR3 DNA reads as TGTGCCAGCAGTGCCTCCGGGACAGCCAACTACGAGCAGTACTTC.

V gene TRBV5-4 combines with J gene TRBJ2-7; perhaps TRBD2 as D (6 bases). V gave up 1 base and J gave up 6 bases, with 14 bases separating them. This CDR3 comprises 14 residues. Germline V gene sequence: CDR1 SGHNT, CDR2 YYREEE (reference sequence). The CDR3 here is CASSLLASDGEQYF. The CDR3, as DNA: TGTGCCAGCAGCTTGTTGGCTAGCGACGGCGAGCAGTACTTC. The variable domain in full, completed from reference TRBV5-4 and TRBJ2-7, reads ETGVTQSPTHLIKTRGQQVTLRCSSQSGHNTVSWYQQALGQGPQFIFQYYREEENGRGNFPPRFSGLQFPNYSSELNVNALELDDSALYLCASSLLASDGEQYFGPGTRLTVT.

This chain connects TRBV28 to TRBJ2-7, with 7 bases aligning to TRBD1. The CDR3 is made up of 14 amino acids. The V segment lost 7 bases and the J segment 3 bases; nucleotides outside the gene matches: 9. Germline V gene data show CDR1 as MDHEN and CDR2 as SYDVKM. CDR3 region: CASIPTGQSYEQYF. As DNA, the CDR3 is TGTGCCAGCATTCCCACGGGACAGAGCTACGAGCAGTACTTC.

V usage is TRBV19 and J usage is TRBJ2-5, with no clear D. TRBJ2-7 explains the end of the DNA better; the J call may be wrong. The length of the CDR3 is 13 residues. Germline loops: CDR1 LNHDA, CDR2 SQIVND (reference sequence). The DNA for the CDR3 is TGTGCCAGTAGACCTACAGCCTCCTACGAGCAGTACTTC. Amino acids: CASRPTASYEQYF.

This clone was observed once. The chain joins TRBV7-6 to TRBJ2-6, with D possibly matching TRBD2 (6 bases). V lost 3 bases to trimming and J lost 3 bases, with 6 bases between them. The CDR3 sequence is 14 residues long. Germline CDR1 SGHVS, CDR2 FNYEAQ. In DNA form, the CDR3 reads TGTGCCAGCAGCTTCGGGGGTGGGGCCAACGTCCTGACTTTC. This encodes CASSFGGGANVLTF. The variable domain in full, completed from reference TRBV7-6 and TRBJ2-6, reads GAGVSQSPRYKVTKRGQDVALRCDPISGHVSLYWYRQALGQGPEFLTYFNYEAQQDKSGLPNDRFSAERPEGSISTLTIQRTEQRDSAMYRCASSFGGGANVLTFGAGSRLTVL.

This clone was found once. The CDR3 region has the DNA TGTGCCAGCCGTGGGGCTAGCGGGGCCAATGAGCAGTTCTTC. This encodes CASRGASGANEQFF. This sequence joins TRBV27 and TRBJ2-1; 9 bases line up with TRBD2. This CDR3 contains 14 residues. The germline V gene has CDR1 MNHEY and CDR2 SMNVEV (reference sequence). V was pared by 8 bases and J by 6 bases, with 8 bases of the junction left unmatched.

This clone was seen once. This chain connects TRBV5-1 to TRBJ2-5, with 8 bases fitting TRBD1. The V and J ends lost 0 bases and 4 bases, in that order; junction bases with no gene match: 5. The V gene's germline CDR1 is SGHRS and CDR2 YFSETQ. The CDR3 consists of 15 residues. CDR3 nucleotides: TGCGCCAGCAGCTTGGATGGCAGGGGGCTAGAGACCCAGTACTTC. It yields the protein CASSLDGRGLETQYF.

The chain combines TRBV15 with TRBJ2-6; D is ambiguous. Trimming pared 0 bases from V and 2 bases from J, leaving 11 bases between. The CDR3 has 17 residues. Germline V gene lookup returns CDR1 LNHNV and CDR2 YYDKDF (reference sequence). CDR3 DNA sequence: TGTGCCACCAGCAGAGATTCGGCTGCGGCTGGGGCCAACGTCCTGACTTTC. This sequence encodes CATSRDSAAAGANVLTF.

This rearrangement joins TRBV5-1 to TRBJ2-1; 9 positions match TRBD1. The CDR3 consists of 17 residues. The J segment lost 0 bases and the V segment lost 6 bases, leaving 10 bases of the junction unmatched. CDR1 SGHRS and CDR2 YFSETQ come from the germline V gene. The CDR3 reads CASKNDRGYSSYNEQFF. For the CDR3, the DNA is TGCGCCAGCAAGAACGACAGGGGGTACAGCTCCTACAATGAGCAGTTCTTC. Full variable domain (rest looked up from reference TRBV5-1 and TRBJ2-1): KAGVTQTPRYLIKTRGQQVTLSCSPISGHRSVSWYQQTPGQGLQFLFEYFSETQRNKGNFPGRFSGRQFSNSRSEMNVSTLELGDSALYLCASKNDRGYSSYNEQFFGPGTRLTVL.

This clone appeared a few times. V and J are TRBV18 and TRBJ2-7; the match to TRBD2 covers 14 bases. V lost 3 bases and J lost 2; bases outside the gene matches: 9. Germline V lookup: CDR1 KGHSH, CDR2 LQKENI. The CDR3 covers 18 residues. The CDR3 DNA is TGTGCCAGCTCACCTCCGGGACTAGCGGGGGTTCTTCCCTACGAGCAGTACTTC. Amino acid sequence: CASSPPGLAGVLPYEQYF.

The rearrangement links TRBV2 to TRBJ2-5; 7 nucleotides match TRBD1. This CDR3 has 15 amino acids. Germline values: CDR1 SNHLY, CDR2 FYNNEI. The ends lost 1 base at V and 5 bases at J; junction bases unmatched: 7. CDR3 sequence reads: CASSEGGTERETQYF. CDR3 sequence (DNA): TGTGCCAGCAGTGAAGGTGGGACAGAGCGGGAGACCCAGTACTTC.

The V call is TRBV5-1, the J call TRBJ2-3, with D uncertain. Germline V gene data show CDR1 as SGHRS and CDR2 as YFSETQ. CDR3 size: 13 residues. V was cut by 5 bases and J by 1 base, with 8 bases left in between. The CDR3 DNA reads as TGCGCCAGCAGTCACGCAGGCACAGATACGCAGTATTTT. Residues: CASSHAGTDTQYF. The complete variable domain, with remaining parts taken from reference TRBV5-1 and TRBJ2-3, reads KAGVTQTPRYLIKTRGQQVTLSCSPISGHRSVSWYQQTPGQGLQFLFEYFSETQRNKGNFPGRFSGRQFSNSRSEMNVSTLELGDSALYLCASSHAGTDTQYFGPGTRLTVL.

This clone has just a few counts. In DNA form, the CDR3 reads TGTGCCAGCAGCCGCGGACTAGCGGTCGTAGATACGCAGTATTTT. The encoded protein is CASSRGLAVVDTQYF. The chain recombines TRBV11-1 with TRBJ2-3, with 10 nucleotides matching TRBD2. Trimming removed 5 bases from V and 5 bases from J; junction bases left unmatched: 7. The CDR3 is 15 amino acids. Per germline, CDR1 SGHAT and CDR2 FQDESV (reference sequence).

This clone was seen only once. The J gene is TRBJ2-1, the V gene TRBV19; 16 bases match TRBD2. In germline, CDR1 is LNHDA, CDR2 SQIVND (reference sequence). CDR3 length: 17 residues. J lost 6 bases, V lost 3 bases, and 5 bases had no gene match. The CDR3 coding sequence is TGTGCCAGTAGTATTTGGGGACTAGCGGGAGGGGTCAATGAGCAGTTCTTC. Translated, it gives CASSIWGLAGGVNEQFF.

V gene TRBV4-3 combines with J gene TRBJ2-7, with 9 bases that match TRBD1. Trimming at V came to 1 base and at J to 1 base, leaving 5 bases not matched to a gene. CDR1 and CDR2 (germline): LGHNA, YSLEER. CDR3 length equals 16 residues. CDR3 nucleotide sequence: TGCGCCAGCAGCCAAGCCTGGACAGGGGTGTCCTACGAGCAGTACTTC. Translation gives CASSQAWTGVSYEQYF.